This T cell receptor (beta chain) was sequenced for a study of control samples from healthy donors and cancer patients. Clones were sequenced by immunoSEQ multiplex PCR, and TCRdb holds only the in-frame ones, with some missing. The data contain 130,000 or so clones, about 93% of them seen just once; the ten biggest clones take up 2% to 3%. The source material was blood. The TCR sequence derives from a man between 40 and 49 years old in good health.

CDR3: CASRPHPDIANYGYTF. The DNA for the CDR3 is TGTGCCAGCAGACCCCATCCCGACATAGCTAACTATGGCTACACCTTC. The chain combines TRBV21-1 with TRBJ1-2; no DNA check was done on the table's D call, TRBD1. TRBV21-1 is a recognized pseudogene. The CDR3 is made up of 16 amino acids.